Listed below are T cell receptor beta chains from one sample, sequenced in a study of T cell responses to AZD1222 COVID-19 vaccine. Assay: immunoSEQ multiplex PCR; the TCRdb copy retains only in-frame clones and omits some. The sample yields around 140,000 clones, 92% seen once. Source: peripheral blood, taken 28 days after the second AZD1222 dose. The origin of the receptors is an adult who received the AZD1222 COVID-19 vaccine. Each CDR3 is given with its conserved first and last residue. A D gene is named only where the DNA matches it firmly. Clone size appears in some rows only: once, few, many, or a class for an expanded clone.

j_call d_call clone_size v_call cdr3_nt cdr3_aa
TRBJ1-2 NA NA TRBV15 TGTGCCACCAGCCATACCGGGGCCGACGGCTACACCTTC CATSHTGADGYTF
TRBJ1-2 NA NA TRBV3-1/TRBV3-2 TGTGCCAGCAGCCAGGATCCGCGCCCGGGGTACTATGGCTACACCTTC CASSQDPRPGYYGYTF
TRBJ2-1 TRBD2 once TRBV7-3 TGTGCCAGCAGCTCCACCGGGACTAACTACAATGAGCAGTTCTTC CASSSTGTNYNEQFF
TRBJ2-5 NA NA TRBV19 TGTGCCAGTAGCAGGGGGGCAGAGACCCAGTACTTC CASSRGAETQYF
TRBJ2-1 TRBD2 NA TRBV11-2 TGTGCCAGCAGGCGTAGCGGGAGAGGGCGCAATGAGCAGTTCTTC CASRRSGRGRNEQFF
TRBJ2-7 NA NA TRBV30 TGTGCCTGGAGTGGCGGCGGTGCCAGCTCCTACGAGCAGTACTTC CAWSGGGASSYEQYF
TRBJ2-7 NA NA TRBV6-5 TGTGCCAGCAGCCCCAGGGGACCTATCTACGAGCAGTACTTC CASSPRGPIYEQYF
TRBJ2-7 TRBD1 NA TRBV28 TGTGCCAGCAGTATCCCGGGACAGGGAGTTGTCTACGAGCAGTACTTC CASSIPGQGVVYEQYF
TRBJ1-2 NA NA TRBV18 TGTGCCAGCTCATCCTCAGGGCTACTTTATGGCTACACCTTC CASSSSGLLYGYTF
TRBJ1-3 TRBD1 NA TRBV4-2 TGTGCCAGCAGCATTAGACTGGGACAGGGGTTCTCTGGAAACACCATATATTTT CASSIRLGQGFSGNTIYF
TRBJ1-2 NA NA TRBV20-1 TGCAGTGGGAGCTCTAACTATGGCTACACCTTC CSGSSNYGYTF
TRBJ2-7 TRBD1 NA TRBV28 TGTGCCAGCACCACAGGGGGGTTGGGCGCCTACGAGCAGTACTTC CASTTGGLGAYEQYF
TRBJ2-1 TRBD2 NA TRBV24-1 TGTGCCACCAGTGGAGCCGGGGGGGGAAGATTCGAGCAGTTCTTC CATSGAGGGRFEQFF
TRBJ2-1 TRBD2 NA TRBV15 TGTGCCACCAGCGGTAGGACTAGCTTAGCCTACAATGAGCAGTTCTTC CATSGRTSLAYNEQFF